The next 19 T cell receptor beta chains were all read from a single sample in a study of CD8+ T cells in alopecia areata. RNA was extracted and reverse transcribed into cDNA as the sequencing template. Clones were sequenced by immunoSEQ multiplex PCR, and TCRdb holds only the in-frame ones, with some missing. The data show about 150,000 clones, around 55% seen once. The input for sequencing was CD8+ T cells sorted from blood, taken at week 0. These receptors came from a human donor with alopecia areata.

V usage is TRBV6-5 and J usage is TRBJ2-1; D may match TRBD1 or TRBD2 (6 bases each). The CDR3 is made up of 14 amino acids. Germline CDR1 and CDR2: MNHEY and SVGAGI. Trimming took off 0 bases at V and 8 bases at J, with 11 bases between the two ends. CDR3: CASSYSIGGDEQFF. In DNA, the CDR3 is TGTGCCAGCAGTTACTCGATCGGGGGCGATGAGCAGTTCTTC.

The chain employs TRBV2 and TRBJ1-2; 9 nucleotides agree with TRBD1. This CDR3 contains 13 residues. The V gene's germline CDR1 is SNHLY and CDR2 FYNNEI. V gave up 6 bases and J gave up 6 bases; unmatched junction bases: 5. CDR3 residues: CASREGQGDGYTF. CDR3 in DNA: TGTGCCAGCAGGGAGGGACAGGGTGATGGCTACACCTTC.

V and J are TRBV29-1 and TRBJ1-2, with D tentatively TRBD1 (5 bases). Germline loops: CDR1 SQVTM, CDR2 ANQGSEA. V lost 6 bases and J 4 bases, leaving 12 bases between the germline ends. The CDR3 extends over 12 amino acids. In DNA, the CDR3 is TGCAGCGTCCTCACAGGTGCCTATGGCTACACCTTC. This gives the protein CSVLTGAYGYTF.

The chain employs TRBV9 and TRBJ1-2; tentative D call: TRBD1 (6 bases). V shed 0 bases and J shed 4 bases, with 16 bases lying between them. From germline, CDR1 is SGDLS and CDR2 YYNGEE. The CDR3 loop spans 16 amino acids. The CDR3, as DNA: TGTGCCAGCAGCGTAGGGGACACTGTTCGAGCCTATGGCTACACCTTC. Its protein product is CASSVGDTVRAYGYTF.

The rearrangement links TRBV6-1 to TRBJ2-1, with D possibly matching TRBD1 (6 bases). The germline CDR1 and CDR2 sequences are MNHNS and SASEGT. The CDR3 is 13 residues long. Between the trimmed V and J ends, which lost 7 bases and 10 bases, there was a span of 17 bases. The CDR3 protein is CASKIQGSTEQFF. The CDR3, as DNA: TGTGCCAGCAAAATTCAGGGGTCAACCGAGCAGTTCTTC.

CDR3 sequence (DNA): TGCGCCAGCAGCCAAGATCAGGGGGCGTTGGGGTTTGATGAAAAACTGTTTTTT. This translates into CASSQDQGALGFDEKLFF. The rearrangement links TRBV4-3 to TRBJ1-4, with 8 bases identical to TRBD1. Germline CDR1 and CDR2: LGHNA and YSLEER. The CDR3 runs 18 residues. Trimming removed 0 bases from V and 6 bases from J; junction bases left unmatched: 12.

In this sample, this clone turned up once. The J gene is TRBJ2-3, the V gene TRBV28, with D unresolved. The CDR3 is made up of 14 amino acids. Trimming removed 1 base at V and 5 bases at J, with 10 bases between. Germline V CDR1 and CDR2: MDHEN, SYDVKM. The CDR3 region is CASSLSSPIDTQYF. CDR3 nucleotides: TGTGCCAGCAGTTTATCCTCTCCTATAGATACGCAGTATTTT.

V is TRBV29-1 and J is TRBJ1-2, with D unclear. V was trimmed by 3 bases and J by 7 bases, leaving 12 bases between them. CDR1 SQVTM and CDR2 ANQGSEA come from the germline V gene. This CDR3 comprises 12 residues. CDR3 nucleotide sequence: TGCAGCGTTGATTTATACTCCGCTGGCTACACCTTC. Translation gives CSVDLYSAGYTF. The full variable domain, with the rest looked up from reference TRBV29-1 and TRBJ1-2, is SAVISQKPSRDICQRGTSLTIQCQVDSQVTMMFWYRQQPGQSLTLIATANQGSEATYESGFVIDKFPISRPNLTFSTLTVSNMSPEDSSIYLCSVDLYSAGYTFGSGTRLTVV.

In this sample, this clone turned up a few times. V gene TRBV11-2 combines with J gene TRBJ2-1, with TRBD1 as a possible D gene (7 bases). The CDR3 is 15 residues long. Trimming cost V 1 base and J 10 bases, with 17 bases left between them. Germline values: CDR1 SGHAT, CDR2 FQNNGV. CDR3 residues: CASSLARGRGGEQFF. DNA for the CDR3: TGTGCCAGCAGCTTAGCGAGGGGGCGGGGTGGGGAGCAGTTCTTC.

In this sample, this clone turned up a few times. The rearrangement joins TRBV11-2 to TRBJ2-7; the D is unclear. Germline V gives CDR1 SGHAT, CDR2 FQNNGV. The length of the CDR3 is 13 residues. Trimming shortened V by 1 base and J by 6 bases, and 10 bases separated the two germline ends. The DNA of the CDR3 is TGTGCCAGCAGCTTAGGTTATGGTGGCGAGCAGTACTTC. It specifies CASSLGYGGEQYF.

This chain uses TRBV27 with TRBJ1-6; D is perhaps TRBD1 (5 bases). The V and J ends lost 2 bases and 10 bases respectively, with 12 bases between them. The germline gives CDR1 MNHEY, CDR2 SMNVEV (reference sequence). The CDR3 sequence is 14 residues long. The CDR3 spells CASSLRGVGSPLHF. The CDR3 bases are TGTGCCAGCAGTTTAAGAGGGGTTGGGTCACCCCTCCACTTT.

The chain links TRBV7-9 to TRBJ2-1; weak D call: TRBD1 (5 bases). Germline loops: CDR1 SEHNR, CDR2 FQNEAQ (reference sequence). V dropped 0 bases and J dropped 5 bases, with 5 bases sitting between them. The CDR3 has 13 residues. The CDR3 coding sequence is TGTGCCAGCAGCTTAGCAGGGGACAATGAGCAGTTCTTC. Translated: CASSLAGDNEQFF.

This clone came up once. This chain joins TRBV4-3 and TRBJ2-7; D is perhaps TRBD1 (6 bases). CDR3 size: 16 residues. Germline assignment: CDR1 LGHNA and CDR2 YSLEER. Trimming removed 3 bases from V and 2 bases from J, with 17 bases in between. The CDR3 DNA sequence: TGCGCCAGCAGCCAGGAGACAGGTGGTCTGACCTACGAGCAGTACTTC. It yields the protein CASSQETGGLTYEQYF.

This chain uses TRBV6-5 with TRBJ2-7, with D tentatively TRBD2 (5 bases). The CDR3 extends over 14 amino acids. Trimming removed 8 bases at V and 5 bases at J, with 19 bases between. Germline V gene sequence: CDR1 MNHEY, CDR2 SVGAGI. The CDR3, as DNA: TGTGCCAGCCGGTGGGGAGAGGTCCCTAACGAGCAGTACTTC. The encoded protein is CASRWGEVPNEQYF.

The rearrangement joins TRBV14 to TRBJ2-3; 16 nucleotides line up with TRBD2. After removal of 4 bases from V and 13 bases from J, the junction contained 8 bases not matched to a gene. The CDR3 sequence is 15 residues long. Germline-derived CDR1 and CDR2 are SGHDN and FVKESK. In nucleotides, the CDR3 is TGTGCCAGCAGCCCGTCCGGGACTAGCGGGGGGGCCAAGTATTTT. Amino acid sequence: CASSPSGTSGGAKYF.

The rearrangement links TRBV7-9 to TRBJ1-1; D remains ambiguous. This CDR3 contains 14 residues. CDR1 is SEHNR and CDR2 is FQNEAQ in the germline V gene (reference sequence). Trimming pared 6 bases from V and 1 base from J, leaving 12 bases between. In DNA form, the CDR3 reads TGTGCCAGCAGACATCGGGAGGGGAACACTGAAGCTTTCTTT. Translating gives CASRHREGNTEAFF.

This chain joins TRBV27 and TRBJ1-2; D might be TRBD1 (6 bases). The CDR3 is 13 residues long. Trimming removed 5 bases from V and 2 bases from J, with 9 bases in between. Germline loops: CDR1 MNHEY, CDR2 SMNVEV (reference sequence). The CDR3 DNA reads as TGTGCCAGCAGTCGGGACATCAACTATGGCTACACCTTC. This codes for CASSRDINYGYTF.

V and J are TRBV13 and TRBJ2-3, with D possibly matching TRBD1 (5 bases). The CDR3 is 13 residues long. V dropped 5 bases and J dropped 6 bases, with 12 bases sitting between them. Germline V lookup: CDR1 PRHDT, CDR2 FYEKMQ (reference sequence). Here the CDR3 reads CASSPRQTDTQYF. The DNA of the CDR3 is TGTGCCAGCAGCCCACGACAGACCGATACGCAGTATTTT.

This clone was observed a handful of times. The chain employs TRBV30 and TRBJ2-1; weak D call: TRBD1 (5 bases). This CDR3 has 13 amino acids. The V gene lost 8 bases and the J gene lost 0 bases, with 11 bases spanning the gap. Germline CDR1 and CDR2: GTSNPN and SVGIG (reference sequence). The DNA for the CDR3 is TGTGCCACAGACAGAAACTCCTACAATGAGCAGTTCTTC. Encoded protein: CATDRNSYNEQFF.